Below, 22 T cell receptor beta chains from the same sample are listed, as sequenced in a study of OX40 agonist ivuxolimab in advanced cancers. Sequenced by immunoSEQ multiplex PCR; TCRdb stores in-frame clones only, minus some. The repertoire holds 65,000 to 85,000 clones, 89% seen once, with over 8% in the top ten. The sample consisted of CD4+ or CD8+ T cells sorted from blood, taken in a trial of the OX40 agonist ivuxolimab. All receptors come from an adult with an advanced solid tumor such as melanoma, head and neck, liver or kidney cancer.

CDR3 coding DNA: TGCAGTGTATCCCCTGAAGCTTTCTTT. Translation gives CSVSPEAFF. The rearrangement joins TRBV20-1 to TRBJ1-1; D remains ambiguous. Trimming took off 7 bases at V and 6 bases at J, with 6 bases between the two ends. The CDR3 extends over 9 amino acids. Germline V gene sequence: CDR1 DFQATT, CDR2 SNEGSKA (reference sequence).

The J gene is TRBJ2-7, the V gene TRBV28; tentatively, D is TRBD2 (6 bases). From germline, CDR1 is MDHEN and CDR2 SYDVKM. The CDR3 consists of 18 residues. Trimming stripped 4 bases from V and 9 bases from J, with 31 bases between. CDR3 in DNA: TGTGCCAGCAGTTCCCTCCTCAGACGGGGGTCCCTGGGATTGGTGCAGTACTTC. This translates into CASSSLLRRGSLGLVQYF.

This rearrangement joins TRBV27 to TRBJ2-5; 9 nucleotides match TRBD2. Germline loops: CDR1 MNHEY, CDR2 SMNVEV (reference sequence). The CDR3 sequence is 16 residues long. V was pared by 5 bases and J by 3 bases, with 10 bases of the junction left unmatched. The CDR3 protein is CASSRFYSGREETQYF. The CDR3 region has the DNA TGTGCCAGCAGTAGATTTTATAGCGGGAGAGAAGAGACCCAGTACTTC.

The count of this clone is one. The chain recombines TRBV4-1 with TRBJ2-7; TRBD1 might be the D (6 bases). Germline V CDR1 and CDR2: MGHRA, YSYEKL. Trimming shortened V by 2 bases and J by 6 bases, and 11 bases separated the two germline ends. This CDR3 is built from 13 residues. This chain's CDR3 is CASSQRDMGEQYF. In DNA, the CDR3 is TGCGCCAGCAGCCAACGGGACATGGGCGAGCAGTACTTC.

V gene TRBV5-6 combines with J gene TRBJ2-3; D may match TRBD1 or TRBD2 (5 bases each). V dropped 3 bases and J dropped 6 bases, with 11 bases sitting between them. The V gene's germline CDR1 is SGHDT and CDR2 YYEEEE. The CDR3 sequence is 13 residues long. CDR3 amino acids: CASSWDQLDTQYF. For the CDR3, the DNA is TGTGCCAGCAGCTGGGACCAGCTTGATACGCAGTATTTT.

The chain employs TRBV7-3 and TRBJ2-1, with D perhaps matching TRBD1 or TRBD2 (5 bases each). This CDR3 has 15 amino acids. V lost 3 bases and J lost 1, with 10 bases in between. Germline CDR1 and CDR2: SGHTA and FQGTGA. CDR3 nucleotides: TGTGCCAGCAGCTTGTTGAGGGGTTCCTACAATGAGCAGTTCTTC. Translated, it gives CASSLLRGSYNEQFF.

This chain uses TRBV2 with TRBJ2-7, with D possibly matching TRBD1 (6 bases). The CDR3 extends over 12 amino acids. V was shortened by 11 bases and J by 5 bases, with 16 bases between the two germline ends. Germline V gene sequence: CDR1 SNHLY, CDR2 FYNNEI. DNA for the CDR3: TGTGCCGGATCCAGGGGATTCAACGAGCAGTACTTC. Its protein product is CAGSRGFNEQYF. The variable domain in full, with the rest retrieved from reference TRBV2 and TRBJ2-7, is EPEVTQTPSHQVTQMGQEVILRCVPISNHLYFYWYRQILGQKVEFLVSFYNNEISEKSEIFDDQFSVERPDGSNFTLKIRSTKLEDSAMYFCAGSRGFNEQYFGPGTRLTVT.

Here the CDR3 reads CASSVGAARAQYF. The CDR3 DNA reads TGTGCCAGCAGCGTAGGGGCAGCGCGGGCCCAGTACTTC. This chain uses TRBV9 with TRBJ2-5; tentatively, D is TRBD2 (5 bases). The V end was cut by 0 bases, the J end by 9 bases, with 12 bases between. Germline CDR1 is SGDLS and CDR2 is YYNGEE. This CDR3 comprises 13 residues. Complete variable domain (other parts from reference TRBV9 and TRBJ2-5): DSGVTQTPKHLITATGQRVTLRCSPRSGDLSVYWYQQSLDQGLQFLIQYYNGEERAKGNILERFSAQQFPDLHSELNLSSLELGDSALYFCASSVGAARAQYFGPGTRLLVL.

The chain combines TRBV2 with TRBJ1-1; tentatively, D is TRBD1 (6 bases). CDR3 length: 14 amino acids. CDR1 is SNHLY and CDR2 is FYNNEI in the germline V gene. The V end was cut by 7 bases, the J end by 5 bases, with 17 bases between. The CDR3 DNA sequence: TGTGCCAGCACCATACAGGGAGGGAGGACTGAAGCTTTCTTT. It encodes CASTIQGGRTEAFF.

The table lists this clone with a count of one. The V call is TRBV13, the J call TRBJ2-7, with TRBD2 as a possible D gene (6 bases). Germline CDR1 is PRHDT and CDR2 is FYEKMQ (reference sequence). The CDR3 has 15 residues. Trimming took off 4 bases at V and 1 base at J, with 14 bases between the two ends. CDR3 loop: CASSWDGGRSYEQYF. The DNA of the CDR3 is TGTGCCAGCAGCTGGGACGGGGGTAGGTCCTACGAGCAGTACTTC.

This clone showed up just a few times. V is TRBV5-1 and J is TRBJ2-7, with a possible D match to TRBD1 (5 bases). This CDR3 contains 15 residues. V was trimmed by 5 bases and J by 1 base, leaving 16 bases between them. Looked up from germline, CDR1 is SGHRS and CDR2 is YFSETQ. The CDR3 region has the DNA TGCGCCAGCAGTCCCGCCCAGGGTCTGTCCTACGAGCAGTACTTC. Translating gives CASSPAQGLSYEQYF.

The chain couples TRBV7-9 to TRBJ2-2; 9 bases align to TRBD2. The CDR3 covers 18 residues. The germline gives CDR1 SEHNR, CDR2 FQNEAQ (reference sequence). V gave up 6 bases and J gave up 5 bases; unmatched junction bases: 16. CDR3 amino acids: CASSSSGGGPFRTGELFF. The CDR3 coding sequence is TGTGCCAGCAGTAGTAGCGGGGGAGGGCCGTTTCGGACCGGGGAGCTGTTTTTT.

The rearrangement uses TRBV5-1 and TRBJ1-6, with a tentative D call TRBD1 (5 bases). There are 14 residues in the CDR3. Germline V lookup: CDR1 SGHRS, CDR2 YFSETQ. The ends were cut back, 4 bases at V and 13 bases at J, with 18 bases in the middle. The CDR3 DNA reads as TGCGCCAGCAGCCAATTTGGGGGGGTAGGGCCCCTCCACTTT. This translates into CASSQFGGVGPLHF. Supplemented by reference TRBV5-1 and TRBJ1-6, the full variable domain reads KAGVTQTPRYLIKTRGQQVTLSCSPISGHRSVSWYQQTPGQGLQFLFEYFSETQRNKGNFPGRFSGRQFSNSRSEMNVSTLELGDSALYLCASSQFGGVGPLHFGNGTRLTVT.

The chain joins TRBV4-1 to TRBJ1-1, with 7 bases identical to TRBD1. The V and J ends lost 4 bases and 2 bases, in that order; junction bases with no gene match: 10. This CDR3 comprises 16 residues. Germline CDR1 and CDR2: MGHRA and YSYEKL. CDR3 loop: CASSPQPRGINTEAFF. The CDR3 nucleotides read TGCGCCAGCAGCCCCCAGCCCAGGGGGATTAACACTGAAGCTTTCTTT.

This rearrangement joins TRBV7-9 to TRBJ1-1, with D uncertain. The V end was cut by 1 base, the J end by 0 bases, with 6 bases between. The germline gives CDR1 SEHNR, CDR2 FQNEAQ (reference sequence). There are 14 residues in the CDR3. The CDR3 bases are TGTGCCAGCAGCTTAGAACAGATGAACACTGAAGCTTTCTTT. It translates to CASSLEQMNTEAFF.

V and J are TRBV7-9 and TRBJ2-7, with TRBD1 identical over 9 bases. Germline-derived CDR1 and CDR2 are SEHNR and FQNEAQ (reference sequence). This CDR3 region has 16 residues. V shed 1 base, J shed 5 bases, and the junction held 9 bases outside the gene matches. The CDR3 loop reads CASSLGADRGMNEQYF. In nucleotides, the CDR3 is TGTGCCAGCAGCTTAGGGGCGGACAGGGGTATGAACGAGCAGTACTTC.

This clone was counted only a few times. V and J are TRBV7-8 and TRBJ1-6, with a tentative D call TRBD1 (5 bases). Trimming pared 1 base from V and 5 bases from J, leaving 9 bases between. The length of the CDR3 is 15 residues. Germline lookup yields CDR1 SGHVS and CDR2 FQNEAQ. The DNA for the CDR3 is TGTGCCAGCAGCTTAGAGTCCAGGGATAATTCACCCCTCCACTTT. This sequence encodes CASSLESRDNSPLHF.

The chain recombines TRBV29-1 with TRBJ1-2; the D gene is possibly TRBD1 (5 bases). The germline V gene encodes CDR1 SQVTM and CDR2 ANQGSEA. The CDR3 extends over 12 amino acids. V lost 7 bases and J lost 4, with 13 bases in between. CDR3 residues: CSADRGGYGYTF. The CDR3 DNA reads TGCAGCGCCGATAGGGGTGGCTATGGCTACACCTTC.

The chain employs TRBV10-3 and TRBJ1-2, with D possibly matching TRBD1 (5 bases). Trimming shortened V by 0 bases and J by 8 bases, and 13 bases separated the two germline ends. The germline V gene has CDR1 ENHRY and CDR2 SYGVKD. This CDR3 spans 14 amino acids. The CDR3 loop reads CAISESSRQGGYTF. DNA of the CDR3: TGTGCCATCAGTGAGTCTTCTCGCCAGGGCGGCTACACCTTC.

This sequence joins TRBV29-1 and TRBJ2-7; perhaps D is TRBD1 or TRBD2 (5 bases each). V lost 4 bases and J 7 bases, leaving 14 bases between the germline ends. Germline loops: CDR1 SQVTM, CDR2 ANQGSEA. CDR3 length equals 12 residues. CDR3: CSVGQQGREQYF. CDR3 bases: TGCAGCGTTGGGCAGCAGGGACGGGAGCAGTACTTC.

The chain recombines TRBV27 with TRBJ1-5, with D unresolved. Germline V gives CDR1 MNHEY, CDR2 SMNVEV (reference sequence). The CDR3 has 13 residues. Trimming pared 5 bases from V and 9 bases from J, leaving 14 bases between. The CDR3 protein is CASSAWQVGPQHF. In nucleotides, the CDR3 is TGTGCCAGCAGTGCGTGGCAGGTGGGGCCCCAGCATTTT.

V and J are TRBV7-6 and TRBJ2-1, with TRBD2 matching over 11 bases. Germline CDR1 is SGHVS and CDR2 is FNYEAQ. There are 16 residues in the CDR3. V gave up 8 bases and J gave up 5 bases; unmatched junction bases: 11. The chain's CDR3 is CASVAGGPPLNNEQFF. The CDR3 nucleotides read TGTGCCAGCGTAGCGGGAGGGCCCCCCCTGAACAATGAGCAGTTCTTC.